This paragraph reports one T cell receptor beta chain. Its specificity is unknown. The CDR3 is made up of 21 amino acids. This entry belongs to a study of blood T cells in healthy people across ages. Study-wide points: It was found that TCR beta diversity correlated strongly with the percentage of naive T cells.

A J-beta primer mix and a sample-barcoded 5' primer were used in a second PCR of about 7 to 12 cycles. TCRdb reprocessed the 5' RACE reads with MiXCR, giving one entry per CDR3 protein. The sample includes roughly 1.6 million distinct CDR3 sequences, around 35% of them seen just once. The chain links TRBV21-1 to TRBJ2-3; TRBD2, the table's D call, lacks a check against the DNA. TRBV21-1 is tagged as a pseudogene. The TCR sequence derives from a woman aged 25 to 39 in good health. Sequences were obtained from blood. In DNA, the CDR3 is TGTGCCAGCAGCAAAGCGCTCGGTGCTAGCGGGAGGCCCATCTCCACAGATACGCAGTATTTT. Translation: CASSKALGASGRPISTDTQYF.